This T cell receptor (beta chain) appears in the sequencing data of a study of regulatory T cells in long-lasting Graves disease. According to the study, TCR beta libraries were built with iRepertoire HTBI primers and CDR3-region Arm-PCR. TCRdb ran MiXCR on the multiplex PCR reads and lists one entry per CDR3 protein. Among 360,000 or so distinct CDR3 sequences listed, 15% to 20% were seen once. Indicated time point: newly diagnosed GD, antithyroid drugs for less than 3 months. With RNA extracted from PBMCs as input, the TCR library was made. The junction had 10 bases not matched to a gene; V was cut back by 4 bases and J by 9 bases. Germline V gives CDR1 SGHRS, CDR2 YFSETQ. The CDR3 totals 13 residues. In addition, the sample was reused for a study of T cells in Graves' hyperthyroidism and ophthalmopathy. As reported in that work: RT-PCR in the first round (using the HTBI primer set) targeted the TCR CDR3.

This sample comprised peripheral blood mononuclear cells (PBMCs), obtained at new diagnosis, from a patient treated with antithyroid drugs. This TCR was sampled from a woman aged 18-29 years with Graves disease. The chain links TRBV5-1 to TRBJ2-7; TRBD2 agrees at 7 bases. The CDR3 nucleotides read TGCGCCAGCAGCCCGGGCGGGGGTGTATGGCAGTACTTC. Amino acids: CASSPGGGVWQYF. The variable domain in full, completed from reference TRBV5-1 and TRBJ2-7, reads KAGVTQTPRYLIKTRGQQVTLSCSPISGHRSVSWYQQTPGQGLQFLFEYFSETQRNKGNFPGRFSGRQFSNSRSEMNVSTLELGDSALYLCASSPGGGVWQYFGPGTRLTVT.